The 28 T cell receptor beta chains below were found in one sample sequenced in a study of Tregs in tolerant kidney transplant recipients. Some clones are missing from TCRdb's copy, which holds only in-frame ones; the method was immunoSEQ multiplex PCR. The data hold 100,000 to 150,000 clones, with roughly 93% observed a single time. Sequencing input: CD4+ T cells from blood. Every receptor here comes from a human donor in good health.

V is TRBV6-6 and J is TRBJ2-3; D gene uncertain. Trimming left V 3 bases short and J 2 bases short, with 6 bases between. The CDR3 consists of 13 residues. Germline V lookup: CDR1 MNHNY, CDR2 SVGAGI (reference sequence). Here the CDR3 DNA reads TGTGCCAGCAGTTATTATCCCACAGATACGCAGTATTTT. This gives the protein CASSYYPTDTQYF.

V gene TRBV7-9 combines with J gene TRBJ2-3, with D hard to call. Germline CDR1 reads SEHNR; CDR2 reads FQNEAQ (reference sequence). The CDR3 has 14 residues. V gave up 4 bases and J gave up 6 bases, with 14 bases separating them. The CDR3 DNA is TGTGCCAGCAGCTACAATCCCGTAAGGGATACGCAGTATTTT. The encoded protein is CASSYNPVRDTQYF.

CDR3 region: CASSLSGRGRNQPQHF. CDR3 DNA sequence: TGTGCCAGCAGTTTATCGGGCAGGGGAAGGAATCAGCCCCAGCATTTT. This sequence joins TRBV27 and TRBJ1-5, with a weak D call TRBD1 (6 bases). The V end was cut by 0 bases, the J end by 4 bases, with 13 bases between. CDR3 length: 16 amino acids. Germline loops: CDR1 MNHEY, CDR2 SMNVEV (reference sequence).

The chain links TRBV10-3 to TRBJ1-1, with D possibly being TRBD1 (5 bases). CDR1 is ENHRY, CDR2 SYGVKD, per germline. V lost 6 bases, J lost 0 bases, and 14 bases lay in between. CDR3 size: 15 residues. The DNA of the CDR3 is TGTGCCATCAGAGACAGTTATACCTTGAACACTGAAGCTTTCTTT. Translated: CAIRDSYTLNTEAFF.

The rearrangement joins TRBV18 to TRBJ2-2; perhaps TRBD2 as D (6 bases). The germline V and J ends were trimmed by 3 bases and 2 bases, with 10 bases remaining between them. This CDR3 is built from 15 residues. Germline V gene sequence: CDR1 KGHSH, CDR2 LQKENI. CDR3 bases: TGTGCCAGCTCACCGACGGGGGACAACACCGGGGAGCTGTTTTTT. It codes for CASSPTGDNTGELFF.

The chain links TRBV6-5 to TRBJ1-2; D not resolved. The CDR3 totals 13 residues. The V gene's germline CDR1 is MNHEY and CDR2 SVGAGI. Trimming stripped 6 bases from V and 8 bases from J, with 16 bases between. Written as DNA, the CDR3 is TGTGCCAGCAGCCCTGGGAGGTCCTGGGGCTACACCTTC. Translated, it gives CASSPGRSWGYTF.

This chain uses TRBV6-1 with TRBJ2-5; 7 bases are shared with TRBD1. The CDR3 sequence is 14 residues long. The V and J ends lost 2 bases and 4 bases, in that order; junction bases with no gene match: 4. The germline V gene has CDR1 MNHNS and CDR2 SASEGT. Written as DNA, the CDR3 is TGTGCCAGCAGTGAACCGGCAGGGGGAGAGACCCAGTACTTC. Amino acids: CASSEPAGGETQYF.

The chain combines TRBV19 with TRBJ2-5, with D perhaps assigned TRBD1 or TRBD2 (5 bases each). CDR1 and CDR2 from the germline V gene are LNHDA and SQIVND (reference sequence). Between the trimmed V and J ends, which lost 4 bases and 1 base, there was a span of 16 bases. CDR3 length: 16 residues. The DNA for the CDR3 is TGTGCCAGTAGTACCCTTTGGGGGTCGTTCCAAGAGACCCAGTACTTC. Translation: CASSTLWGSFQETQYF. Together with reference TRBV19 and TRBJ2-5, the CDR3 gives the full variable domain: DGGITQSPKYLFRKEGQNVTLSCEQNLNHDAMYWYRQDPGQGLRLIYYSQIVNDFQKGDIAEGYSVSREKKESFPLTVTSAQKNPTAFYLCASSTLWGSFQETQYFGPGTRLLVL.

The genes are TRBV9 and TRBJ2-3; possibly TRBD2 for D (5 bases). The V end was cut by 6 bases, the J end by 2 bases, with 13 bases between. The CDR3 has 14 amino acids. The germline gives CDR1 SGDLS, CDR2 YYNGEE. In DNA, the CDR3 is TGTGCCAGCACCCGAGAGGGATTCACAGATACGCAGTATTTT. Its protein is CASTREGFTDTQYF.

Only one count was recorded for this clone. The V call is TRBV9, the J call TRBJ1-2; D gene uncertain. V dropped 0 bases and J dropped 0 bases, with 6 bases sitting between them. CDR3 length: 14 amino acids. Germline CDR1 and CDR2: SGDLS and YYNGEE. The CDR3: CASSVVAANYGYTF. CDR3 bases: TGTGCCAGCAGCGTAGTGGCGGCTAACTATGGCTACACCTTC.

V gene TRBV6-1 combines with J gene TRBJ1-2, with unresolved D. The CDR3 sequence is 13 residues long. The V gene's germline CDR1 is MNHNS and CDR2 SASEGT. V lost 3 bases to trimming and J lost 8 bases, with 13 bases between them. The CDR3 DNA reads TGTGCCAGCAGTGATATCGTGCGCGGAGGCTACACCTTC. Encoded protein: CASSDIVRGGYTF.

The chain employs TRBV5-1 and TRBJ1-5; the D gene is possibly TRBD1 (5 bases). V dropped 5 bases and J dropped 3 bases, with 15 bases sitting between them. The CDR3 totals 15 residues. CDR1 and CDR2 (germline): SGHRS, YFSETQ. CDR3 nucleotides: TGCGCCAGCAGGGGCGGGGACGGAGACAATCAGCCCCAGCATTTT. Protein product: CASRGGDGDNQPQHF.

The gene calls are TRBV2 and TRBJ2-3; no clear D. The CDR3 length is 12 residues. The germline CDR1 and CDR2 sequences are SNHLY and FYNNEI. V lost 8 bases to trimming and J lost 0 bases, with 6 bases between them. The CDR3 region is CASVGSTDTQYF. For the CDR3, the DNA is TGTGCCAGCGTCGGCAGCACAGATACGCAGTATTTT.

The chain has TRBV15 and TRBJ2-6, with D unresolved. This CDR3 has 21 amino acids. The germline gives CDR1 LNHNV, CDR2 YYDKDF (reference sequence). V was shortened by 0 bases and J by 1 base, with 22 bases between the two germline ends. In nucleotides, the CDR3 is TGTGCCACCAGCAGAGATACATTGTCGGGCTCGCCCCGTTCTGGGGCCAACGTCCTGACTTTC. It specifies CATSRDTLSGSPRSGANVLTF.

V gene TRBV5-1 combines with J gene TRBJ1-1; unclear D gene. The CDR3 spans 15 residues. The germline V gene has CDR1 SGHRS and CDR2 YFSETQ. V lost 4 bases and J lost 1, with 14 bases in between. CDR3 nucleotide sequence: TGCGCCAGCAGCCGGGTGGGAGGAGGGAACACTGAAGCTTTCTTT. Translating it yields CASSRVGGGNTEAFF.

CDR3 sequence reads: CASSYSQGHEQFF. The CDR3, as DNA: TGTGCCAGCAGTTACTCTCAGGGCCATGAGCAGTTCTTC. The chain recombines TRBV6-6 with TRBJ2-1; TRBD1 might be the D (5 bases). Germline V gives CDR1 MNHNY, CDR2 SVGAGI (reference sequence). The CDR3 length is 13 residues. V was shortened by 0 bases and J by 8 bases, with 8 bases between the two germline ends.

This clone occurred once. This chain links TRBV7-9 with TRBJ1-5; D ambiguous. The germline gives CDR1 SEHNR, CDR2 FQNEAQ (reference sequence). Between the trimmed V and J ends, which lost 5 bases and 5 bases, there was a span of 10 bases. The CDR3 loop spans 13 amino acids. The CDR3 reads CASSRSPDQPQHF. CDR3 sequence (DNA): TGTGCCAGCAGCAGATCCCCCGATCAGCCCCAGCATTTT.

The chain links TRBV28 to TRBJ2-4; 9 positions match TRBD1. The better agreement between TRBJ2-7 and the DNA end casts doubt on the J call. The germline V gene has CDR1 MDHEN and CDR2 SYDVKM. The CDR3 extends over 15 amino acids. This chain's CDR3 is CASSGGGTGKPEQYF. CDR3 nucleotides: TGTGCCAGCAGTGGGGGGGGGACAGGGAAGCCCGAGCAGTACTTC.

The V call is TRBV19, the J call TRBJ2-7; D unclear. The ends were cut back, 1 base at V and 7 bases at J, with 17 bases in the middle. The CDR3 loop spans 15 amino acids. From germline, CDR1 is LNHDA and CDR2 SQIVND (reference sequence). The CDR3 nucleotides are TGTGCCAGTAGTATAGGAGGCGGAGCTCCGTCTGAGCAGTACTTC. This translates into CASSIGGGAPSEQYF.

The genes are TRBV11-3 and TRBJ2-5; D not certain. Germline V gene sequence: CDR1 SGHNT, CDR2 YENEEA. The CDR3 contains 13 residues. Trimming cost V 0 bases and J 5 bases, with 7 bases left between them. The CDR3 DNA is TGTGCCAGCAGCTTAGAGGGCAGGGAGACCCAGTACTTC. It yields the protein CASSLEGRETQYF.

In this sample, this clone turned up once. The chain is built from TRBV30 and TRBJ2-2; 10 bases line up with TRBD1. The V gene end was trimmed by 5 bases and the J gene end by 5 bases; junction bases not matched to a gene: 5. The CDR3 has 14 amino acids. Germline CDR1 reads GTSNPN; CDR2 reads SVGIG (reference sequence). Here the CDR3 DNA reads TGTGCCTGGGGGGGACAGGGGATAACCGGGGAGCTGTTTTTT. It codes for CAWGGQGITGELFF.

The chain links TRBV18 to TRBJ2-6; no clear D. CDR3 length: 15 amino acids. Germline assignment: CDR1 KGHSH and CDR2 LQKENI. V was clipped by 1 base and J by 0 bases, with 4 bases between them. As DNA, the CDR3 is TGTGCCAGCTCACCACTGGACTCTGGGGCCAACGTCCTGACTTTC. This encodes CASSPLDSGANVLTF.

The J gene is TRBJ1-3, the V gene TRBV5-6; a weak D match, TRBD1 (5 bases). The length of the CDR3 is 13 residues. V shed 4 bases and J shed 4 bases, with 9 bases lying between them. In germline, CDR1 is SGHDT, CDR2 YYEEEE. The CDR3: CASSQTVGNTIYF. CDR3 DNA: TGTGCCAGCAGCCAGACAGTCGGAAACACCATATATTTT.

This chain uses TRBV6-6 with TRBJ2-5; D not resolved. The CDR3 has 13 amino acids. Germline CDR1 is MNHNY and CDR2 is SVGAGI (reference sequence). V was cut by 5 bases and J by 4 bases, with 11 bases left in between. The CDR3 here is CASSQARGETQYF. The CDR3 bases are TGTGCCAGCAGTCAGGCCCGAGGAGAGACCCAGTACTTC.

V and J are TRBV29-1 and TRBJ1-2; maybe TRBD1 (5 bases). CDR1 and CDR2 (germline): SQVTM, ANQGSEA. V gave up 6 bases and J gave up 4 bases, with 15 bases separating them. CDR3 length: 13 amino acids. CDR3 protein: CSVADSPLYGYTF. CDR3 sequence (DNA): TGCAGCGTAGCCGACAGTCCCCTCTATGGCTACACCTTC. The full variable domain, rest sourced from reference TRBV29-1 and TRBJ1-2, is SAVISQKPSRDICQRGTSLTIQCQVDSQVTMMFWYRQQPGQSLTLIATANQGSEATYESGFVIDKFPISRPNLTFSTLTVSNMSPEDSSIYLCSVADSPLYGYTFGSGTRLTVV.

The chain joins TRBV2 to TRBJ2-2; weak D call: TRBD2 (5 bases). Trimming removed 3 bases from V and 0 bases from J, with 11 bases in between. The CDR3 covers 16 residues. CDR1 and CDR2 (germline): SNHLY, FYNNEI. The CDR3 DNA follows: TGTGCCAGCAGTGAGGGAGTCCACACGAACACCGGGGAGCTGTTTTTT. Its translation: CASSEGVHTNTGELFF.

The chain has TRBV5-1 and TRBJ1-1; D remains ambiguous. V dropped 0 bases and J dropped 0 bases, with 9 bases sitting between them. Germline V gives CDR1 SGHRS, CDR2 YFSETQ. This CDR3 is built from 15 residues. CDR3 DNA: TGCGCCAGCAGCTTGGCCGGACGGATGAACACTGAAGCTTTCTTT. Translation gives CASSLAGRMNTEAFF.

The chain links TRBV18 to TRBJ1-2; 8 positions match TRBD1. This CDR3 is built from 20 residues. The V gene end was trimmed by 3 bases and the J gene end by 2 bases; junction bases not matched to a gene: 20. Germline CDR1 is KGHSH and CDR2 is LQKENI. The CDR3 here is CASSPSRAGGEFTINYGYTF. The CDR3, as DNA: TGTGCCAGCTCACCGTCGAGGGCAGGGGGCGAATTTACGATAAACTATGGCTACACCTTC.